This T cell receptor beta chain is from a study of metastatic and nonmetastatic thyroid tumors (TCRdb year 2020). Describing the broader study: Repertoires were compared across peripheral blood and tumor or nodule tissue samples from malignant and benign thyroid patients. Study-wide findings and limitations: TCR beta diversity was reported as significantly higher in malignant tumors than in benign nodules, in both blood and tumor samples.

No patient had received any treatment before thyroid surgery. Using T-cell receptor beta sequencing, the study looked back at clinical samples from patients collected from about 2011 to 2018. The receptor library was made with PCR. The run used an Illumina HiSeq 4000. High-throughput sequencing was used to profile the CDR3 region of the TCR beta-chain in every patient. As for how the authors treated the data: The researchers built a classifier to tell apart papillary thyroid cancer patients with distant metastasis, based on CDR3 differences among clinicopathological groups. The Shannon index was used to assess repertoire diversity, and the Morisita-Horn index was used to assess tumor-blood repertoire similarity. TCRdb reprocessing: public reads trimmed at Q25 with fastp, clones called with MiXCR, in-frame beta chains kept. The authors' filters were not applied to this entry. The sample contains about 93,000 clones, 9.5% to 15% of them found a single time. 10% to 12% of the sample goes to the ten largest clones.

V loses 4 bases at its end and J loses 0 bases; junction bases beyond the gene matches: 6. CDR1 and CDR2, per the germline V gene (reference sequence), are GTSNPN and SVGIG. The CDR3 sequence holds 15 residues, the cysteine and phenylalanine included. Only CDR3 DNA remains: 45 bases, in frame from the first base. This clone has ten or more counts. Its antigen is not yet known. No clone much larger than this one lies a single base away; base qualities are absent. This receptor chain uses TRBV30 and TRBJ1-2; TRBD1 matches 9 bases in the middle. Material for sequencing was blood. The source of this sequence is a female donor with papillary thyroid cancer or a benign thyroid nodule (not recorded which). Some clones in this sample may be carry-over from other donors' samples. The CDR3 region reads CAWTYGTGTNYGYTF. The nucleotide sequence reads TGTGCCTGGACATACGGGACAGGGACTAACTATGGCTACACCTTC.